These T cell receptor beta chains were read from a single sample in a study of metastatic and nonmetastatic thyroid tumors. TCRdb reanalyzed the PCR reads with MiXCR. The sample lists roughly 41,000 clones; around 17% were seen once. Sequencing was performed on blood. These receptors were collected from a female donor with papillary thyroid cancer or a benign thyroid nodule (not recorded which). Some clones in this sample may be carry-over from other donors' samples. The CDR3 runs from the conserved cysteine through the conserved F or W. The D gene is left open where the match is weak. Clone size is not always given. Where it is, it says once, few, many or a class for expanded clones.

V: TRBV12-3/TRBV12-4; J: TRBJ1-3; size: many; D: .; CDR3: CASSSTPIREGNTIYF; DNA: TGTGCCAGCAGTTCCACCCCTATCAGAGAAGGAAACACCATATATTTT
V: TRBV12-3/TRBV12-4; J: TRBJ2-1; size: many; D: .; CDR3: CASSSTVYNEQFF; DNA: TGTGCCAGCAGCTCGACAGTCTACAATGAGCAGTTCTTC
V: TRBV24-1; J: TRBJ2-7; size: few; D: TRBD2; CDR3: CATSAGLAGNEQYF; DNA: TGTGCCACAAGTGCCGGGCTAGCGGGTAACGAGCAGTACTTC
V: TRBV29-1; J: TRBJ1-5; size: many; D: TRBD1; CDR3: CSIRQGTNQPQHF; DNA: TGCAGCATAAGACAGGGCACAAATCAGCCCCAGCATTTT
V: TRBV6-5; J: TRBJ2-1; size: many; D: TRBD1; CDR3: CASSYSIRGLYNEQFF; DNA: TGTGCCAGCAGTTACTCTATCAGGGGGCTTTACAATGAGCAGTTCTTC
V: TRBV6-1; J: TRBJ1-1; size: .; D: .; CDR3: CASSEMTVRYTEAFF; DNA: TGTGCCAGCAGTGAGATGACTGTGAGGTACACTGAAGCTTTCTTT
V: TRBV28; J: TRBJ1-5; size: many; D: .; CDR3: CASIGQHSNQPQHF; DNA: TGTGCCAGCATCGGACAGCATAGCAATCAGCCCCAGCATTTT
V: TRBV15; J: TRBJ2-5; size: many; D: .; CDR3: CATSRDGGYQETQYF; DNA: TGTGCCACCAGCAGGGACGGAGGGTACCAAGAGACCCAGTACTTC
V: TRBV27; J: TRBJ2-1; size: .; D: .; CDR3: CASSRYNEQFF; DNA: TGTGCCAGCAGTCGCTACAATGAGCAGTTCTTC
V: TRBV5-1; J: TRBJ2-3; size: .; D: .; CDR3: CASSPGSTDTQYF; DNA: TGCGCCAGCAGCCCGGGGAGCACAGATACGCAGTATTTT
V: TRBV14; J: TRBJ2-3; size: few; D: .; CDR3: CASSHRLVGDTDTQYF; DNA: TGTGCCAGCAGCCACAGGCTAGTGGGGGACACAGATACGCAGTATTTT
V: TRBV20-1; J: TRBJ2-1; size: many; D: .; CDR3: CSASPVSSYNEQFF; DNA: TGCAGTGCTAGTCCTGTCAGCTCCTACAATGAGCAGTTCTTC
V: TRBV2; J: TRBJ2-3; size: many; D: .; CDR3: CASSEPGHIRDTQYF; DNA: TGTGCCAGCAGTGAACCCGGGCACATCAGGGATACGCAGTATTTT
V: TRBV7-9; J: TRBJ2-7; size: many; D: TRBD2; CDR3: CASSLSGGPHEQYF; DNA: TGTGCCAGCAGCTTGAGCGGGGGGCCCCACGAGCAGTACTTC
V: TRBV28; J: TRBJ2-7; size: many; D: TRBD2; CDR3: CASSFSGGGGEQYF; DNA: TGTGCCAGCAGCTTTAGCGGGGGGGGCGGCGAGCAGTACTTC
V: TRBV19; J: TRBJ1-6; size: .; D: .; CDR3: CASSAGRDNSPLHF; DNA: TGTGCCAGTAGCGCAGGCAGGGATAATTCACCCCTCCACTTT
V: TRBV18; J: TRBJ2-7; size: .; D: .; CDR3: CASSPNSYDEQYF; DNA: TGTGCCAGCTCACCCAACTCATACGACGAGCAGTACTTC
V: TRBV10-3; J: TRBJ1-1; size: medium-sized; D: .; CDR3: CAISKDGSEAFF; DNA: TGTGCCATCAGTAAGGATGGCAGTGAAGCTTTCTTT
V: TRBV20-1; J: TRBJ1-2; size: many; D: .; CDR3: CRYRDKSGYTF; DNA: TGCAGGTACCGGGACAAAAGCGGCTACACCTTC
V: TRBV6-1; J: TRBJ1-5; size: few; D: TRBD1; CDR3: CASILRTGNNHPQHF; DNA: TGTGCCAGCATCCTCCGGACAGGGAATAATCATCCCCAGCATTTT
V: TRBV6-1; J: TRBJ1-2; size: .; D: .; CDR3: CASTGTWGSRRGYTF; DNA: TGTGCCAGCACCGGGACATGGGGCTCGAGACGTGGCTACACCTTC
V: TRBV24-1; J: TRBJ2-7; size: many; D: TRBD1; CDR3: CATSETGTGDEQYF; DNA: TGTGCCACCAGTGAGACCGGGACAGGAGACGAGCAGTACTTC
V: TRBV6-2/TRBV6-3; J: TRBJ2-7; size: few; D: .; CDR3: CASSFAPGSYEQYF; DNA: TGTGCCAGCAGTTTCGCCCCAGGATCCTACGAGCAGTACTTC
V: TRBV7-9; J: TRBJ1-1; size: many; D: .; CDR3: CASSLEGGTKAFF; DNA: TGTGCCAGCAGCTTAGAGGGGGGGACTAAAGCTTTCTTT
V: TRBV2; J: TRBJ2-7; size: medium-sized; D: .; CDR3: CASSVGGYEQYF; DNA: TGTGCCAGCAGTGTGGGAGGTTACGAGCAGTACTTC
V: TRBV6-1; J: TRBJ1-4; size: many; D: .; CDR3: CASKEGTGSSEKLFF; DNA: TGTGCCAGCAAAGAAGGTACAGGGTCGAGTGAAAAACTGTTTTTT
V: TRBV6-1; J: TRBJ2-5; size: many; D: TRBD2; CDR3: CASKKRETLETQYF; DNA: TGTGCCAGCAAGAAGCGGGAGACTTTAGAGACCCAGTACTTC
V: TRBV7-9; J: TRBJ1-2; size: many; D: .; CDR3: CASSLDFGSNYGYTF; DNA: TGTGCCAGCAGCTTAGACTTCGGGTCTAACTATGGCTACACCTTC
V: TRBV13; J: TRBJ2-7; size: many; D: .; CDR3: CASSPYNRGARSSARSYEQYF; DNA: TGTGCCAGCAGCCCCTATAATAGGGGCGCGCGAAGCAGTGCTCGAAGTTACGAGCAGTACTTC
V: TRBV28; J: TRBJ2-7; size: .; D: .; CDR3: CASSRDGYEQYF; DNA: TGTGCCAGCAGTCGGGACGGCTACGAGCAGTACTTC
V: TRBV24-1; J: TRBJ2-1; size: many; D: .; CDR3: CATSDRSGAYYNEQFF; DNA: TGTGCCACCAGTGACAGGTCAGGGGCTTACTACAATGAGCAGTTCTTC
V: TRBV9; J: TRBJ2-2; size: many; D: .; CDR3: CASSVDVDGGELFF; DNA: TGTGCCAGCAGCGTAGACGTTGACGGCGGGGAGCTGTTTTTT
V: TRBV7-3; J: TRBJ2-6; size: .; D: .; CDR3: CASSLRGPVASGSNVLTF; DNA: TGTGCCAGCAGCTTAAGGGGGCCTGTAGCGTCTGGGTCCAACGTCCTGACTTTC
V: TRBV10-3; J: TRBJ1-3; size: many; D: .; CDR3: CAIQDWSSGNTIYF; DNA: TGTGCCATCCAGGACTGGAGCTCTGGAAACACCATATATTTT
V: TRBV10-3; J: TRBJ1-5; size: .; D: TRBD1; CDR3: CATGQHKHQHF; DNA: TGTGCCACGGGACAGCATAAGCACCAGCATTTT
V: TRBV28; J: TRBJ1-1; size: few; D: .; CDR3: CASSIQTGLTEAFF; DNA: TGTGCCAGCAGTATACAAACAGGGTTGACTGAAGCTTTCTTT
V: TRBV25-1; J: TRBJ1-2; size: few; D: TRBD1; CDR3: CVSIVSPGTGDGYTF; DNA: TGTGTCAGCATTGTATCCCCCGGGACAGGGGATGGCTACACCTTC
V: TRBV6-1; J: TRBJ1-6; size: many; D: TRBD1; CDR3: CASTRTGEISPLHF; DNA: TGTGCCAGCACCCGGACAGGGGAGATTTCACCCCTCCACTTT
V: TRBV6-4; J: TRBJ2-2; size: many; D: .; CDR3: CASSETSERDTGELFF; DNA: TGTGCCAGCAGCGAGACGAGTGAGAGAGACACCGGGGAGCTGTTTTTT